This passage covers 5 T cell receptor beta chains from one sample sequenced in a study of chemoradiotherapy in HPV16-positive cancers. Profiling relied on immunoSEQ multiplex PCR, and the TCRdb table lists in-frame clones only, not all of them. The sample gives about 17,000 clones, 85% to 95% of which show up once; 13% to 15% is in the top ten. The sample here was blood, taken from a patient who underwent chemoradiotherapy. The origin of the receptors is a human donor with HPV-associated anogenital cancer.

The rearrangement uses TRBV5-1 and TRBJ2-7, with D possibly matching TRBD2 (6 bases). Trimming shortened V by 0 bases and J by 0 bases, and 10 bases separated the two germline ends. This CDR3 comprises 15 residues. Germline V gene sequence: CDR1 SGHRS, CDR2 YFSETQ. The CDR3 protein is CASSLAGTFSYEQYF. CDR3 DNA: TGCGCCAGCAGCTTGGCCGGGACTTTCTCCTACGAGCAGTACTTC.

The chain recombines TRBV19 with TRBJ1-4; 9 bases are a match to TRBD1. The CDR3 is 13 amino acids. Germline trimming cut 7 bases from V and 5 bases from J; bases unmatched to any gene: 2. Germline CDR1 LNHDA, CDR2 SQIVND (reference sequence). CDR3 DNA: TGTGCCAGTATGGGGACAGGGAATGAAAAACTGTTTTTT. This gives the protein CASMGTGNEKLFF.

The chain carries TRBV7-8 and TRBJ1-1; no definite D call. In germline, CDR1 is SGHVS, CDR2 FQNEAQ. The germline V and J ends were trimmed by 0 bases and 4 bases, with 9 bases remaining between them. The CDR3 is 14 amino acids. The CDR3 region has the DNA TGTGCCAGCAGCTTAGCGCCGACGGTCACTGAAGCTTTCTTT. This sequence encodes CASSLAPTVTEAFF.

V usage is TRBV5-8 and J usage is TRBJ2-3; 14 bases map to TRBD2. CDR3 length: 15 amino acids. The junction had 3 bases not matched to a gene; V was cut back by 4 bases and J by 5 bases. Per germline, CDR1 SGHTS and CDR2 YDEGEE. Here the CDR3 reads CASSPGLAGVDTQYF. For the CDR3, the DNA is TGTGCCAGCAGCCCGGGACTAGCGGGGGTAGATACGCAGTATTTT.

This chain joins TRBV30 and TRBJ1-3, with D tentatively TRBD1 (6 bases). The CDR3 totals 12 residues. Per germline, CDR1 GTSNPN and CDR2 SVGIG (reference sequence). V was trimmed by 7 bases and J by 4 bases, leaving 11 bases between them. The CDR3 region is CASRGAGNTIYF. The CDR3, as DNA: TGTGCCTCACGGGGGGCAGGAAACACCATATATTTT. Full variable domain (outside the CDR3, taken from reference TRBV30 and TRBJ1-3): SQTIHQWPATLVQPVGSPLSLECTVEGTSNPNLYWYRQAAGRGLQLLFYSVGIGQISSEVPQNLSASRPQDRQFILSSKKLLLSDSGFYLCASRGAGNTIYFGEGSWLTVV.